This is a list of T cell receptor beta chains from one sample in a study of T-cell memory formation after mild COVID-19. TCRdb ran MiXCR on the 5' RACE reads and lists one entry per CDR3 protein. The sample yields under 450,000 distinct CDR3 sequences, more than 20% seen once. Sequences were obtained from PBMCs or a T cell subset sorted from them (not recorded which). These receptors all come from a man younger than 35 who had mild COVID-19 (a few samples of this study predate the infection). Cell type and time point are not known. The CDR3 runs from the conserved cysteine through the conserved F or W. The order of the fields is V gene, J gene, clone size, D gene, CDR3 DNA, CDR3 protein. A D gene is named only where the DNA matches it firmly. Rows may omit the clone size; those that give it use once, few, many or a size class.

V: TRBV4-1
J: TRBJ1-1
size: few
D: TRBD1
DNA: TGCGCCAGCAGCCAAGACGCAGGGGGCACTGAAGCTTTCTTT
CDR3: CASSQDAGGTEAFF

V: TRBV29-1
J: TRBJ2-1
size: .
D: .
DNA: TGCAGCGTCCGTGGTATGGACAATGAGCAGTTCTTC
CDR3: CSVRGMDNEQFF

V: TRBV25-1
J: TRBJ2-3
size: .
D: .
DNA: TGTGCCAGCAGTGGCAGTCGGAGGGGGGTAGCTGATACGCAGTATTTT
CDR3: CASSGSRRGVADTQYF

V: TRBV5-1
J: TRBJ1-2
size: .
D: TRBD1
DNA: TGCGCCAGCAGCCTTCGGACAGGGAAGGGAGACTATGGCTACACCTTC
CDR3: CASSLRTGKGDYGYTF

V: TRBV10-2
J: TRBJ1-5
size: many
D: .
DNA: TGCGCCAGCAGTGAGTCCGATTGGGGTCAGCCCCAGCATTTT
CDR3: CASSESDWGQPQHF

V: TRBV7-9
J: TRBJ2-5
size: .
D: .
DNA: TGTGCCAGCACCCCCCCGGGTAGGGAGACCCAGTACTTC
CDR3: CASTPPGRETQYF

V: TRBV4-1
J: TRBJ1-1
size: .
D: TRBD1
DNA: TGCGCCAGCAGCCAGACAGGGGTGGAAACTGAAGCTTTCTTT
CDR3: CASSQTGVETEAFF

V: TRBV6-5
J: TRBJ2-7
size: few
D: TRBD1
DNA: TGTGCCAGCAGCTTCGGACAGGGCTACTACGAGCAGTACTTC
CDR3: CASSFGQGYYEQYF

V: TRBV5-1
J: TRBJ2-3
size: .
D: .
DNA: TGCGCCAGCAGCCCGCCCCTGGGGGGGCAAACAGATACGCAGTATTTT
CDR3: CASSPPLGGQTDTQYF

V: TRBV2
J: TRBJ2-7
size: .
D: .
DNA: TGTGCCAGCATGGGCCCCTTGACCGAGCAGTACTTC
CDR3: CASMGPLTEQYF

V: TRBV11-1
J: TRBJ2-7
size: .
D: .
DNA: TGTGCCAGCAGCTTATTCACAGGGCCGTTCTACGAGCAGTACTTC
CDR3: CASSLFTGPFYEQYF

V: TRBV5-6
J: TRBJ1-6
size: few
D: .
DNA: TGTGCCAGCAGCTACCGGGTCGGGATTGATTCACCCCTCCACTTT
CDR3: CASSYRVGIDSPLHF

V: TRBV6-1
J: TRBJ1-5
size: .
D: TRBD1
DNA: TGTGCCAGCAGTGAATACAGGGGTGGAGGCCTAAGTAATCAGCCCCAGCATTTT
CDR3: CASSEYRGGGLSNQPQHF

V: TRBV12-3/TRBV12-4
J: TRBJ1-6
size: .
D: .
DNA: TGTGCCAGCAGCTCCTGGGGCCTAAGCTTAATCCACTTT
CDR3: CASSSWGLSLIHF

V: TRBV7-2
J: TRBJ2-2
size: many
D: .
DNA: TGTGCCAGCAGGTTCAGCAGTAAGGCCGGGGAGCTGTTTTTT
CDR3: CASRFSSKAGELFF

V: TRBV6-6
J: TRBJ1-2
size: few
D: .
DNA: TGTGCCAGCAGTTATGGGGGCCGCCATGGCTACACCTTC
CDR3: CASSYGGRHGYTF

V: TRBV6-2/TRBV6-3
J: TRBJ2-7
size: .
D: TRBD2
DNA: TGTGCCAGCAGCGAAGCGGGGGGGAGCCTCTACGAGCAGTACTTC
CDR3: CASSEAGGSLYEQYF

V: TRBV6-2/TRBV6-3
J: TRBJ2-5
size: .
D: .
DNA: TGTGCCAGCAGGCAGGGACGGATACCTCAAGAGACCCAGTACTTC
CDR3: CASRQGRIPQETQYF

V: TRBV7-3
J: TRBJ1-1
size: many
D: TRBD1
DNA: TGTGCCAGCAGCTCAATACAGGGGGCCGGGGCTTTCTTT
CDR3: CASSSIQGAGAFF

V: TRBV15
J: TRBJ2-2
size: .
D: TRBD2
DNA: TGTGCCACCAGCAGAGTGGGACTAGCGGGGGTCACCGGGGAGCTGTTTTTT
CDR3: CATSRVGLAGVTGELFF

V: TRBV14
J: TRBJ1-1
size: few
D: .
DNA: TGTGCCAGCACCACAGAGGTCGGTACTGAAGCTTTCTTT
CDR3: CASTTEVGTEAFF

V: TRBV15
J: TRBJ2-1
size: .
D: .
DNA: TGTGCCACCGGGCGGGGACTTTACAATGAGCAGTTCTTC
CDR3: CATGRGLYNEQFF

V: TRBV7-6
J: TRBJ2-2
size: few
D: .
DNA: TGTGCCAGCAGCTTACTGGTGGCGAGGACACCCGTCCCCGGGGAGCTGTTTTTT
CDR3: CASSLLVARTPVPGELFF

V: TRBV3-1
J: TRBJ2-5
size: few
D: .
DNA: TGTGCCAGCAGTATATTGGACACGGAGACCCAGTACTTC
CDR3: CASSILDTETQYF

V: TRBV29-1
J: TRBJ2-5
size: .
D: .
DNA: TGCAGCGTTGAAAAGGACTTTAAAGAGACCCAGTACTTC
CDR3: CSVEKDFKETQYF

V: TRBV6-1
J: TRBJ1-1
size: .
D: .
DNA: TGTGCCAGCCTAGGAGGCTGGGCGACTCACACTGAAGCTTTCTTT
CDR3: CASLGGWATHTEAFF

V: TRBV7-2
J: TRBJ2-3
size: many
D: .
DNA: TGTGCCAGCAGCTTATACGGCCCCACAGATACGCAGTATTTT
CDR3: CASSLYGPTDTQYF

V: TRBV30
J: TRBJ2-7
size: .
D: .
DNA: TGTGCCTGGACTTTGGGGGGCGAGCAGTACTTC
CDR3: CAWTLGGEQYF

V: TRBV4-3
J: TRBJ2-3
size: .
D: TRBD1
DNA: TGCGCCAGCAGCCAGGGCCGGGACAGGTTCACAGATACGCAGTATTTT
CDR3: CASSQGRDRFTDTQYF

V: TRBV3-1
J: TRBJ2-5
size: .
D: TRBD2
DNA: TGTGCCAGCAGCCAAGAGGTCCTAGCGGGGGCAGGGGAGACCCAGTACTTC
CDR3: CASSQEVLAGAGETQYF

V: TRBV5-1
J: TRBJ2-1
size: .
D: .
DNA: TGCGCCAGCAGCTTGGTCGGCGGCCCGGAGGCCTACAATGAGCAGTTCTTC
CDR3: CASSLVGGPEAYNEQFF

V: TRBV5-1
J: TRBJ2-3
size: .
D: .
DNA: TGCGCCAATCCCCTTCCTGGGCCCGCTAGCACAGATACGCAGTATTTT
CDR3: CANPLPGPASTDTQYF

V: TRBV19
J: TRBJ1-1
size: few
D: .
DNA: TGTGCCAGTAGTATAGATCAGGTACAGGGAAACACTGAAGCTTTCTTT
CDR3: CASSIDQVQGNTEAFF

V: TRBV5-8
J: TRBJ2-2
size: .
D: .
DNA: TGTGCCAGCAGCGTTTACTCCGGGGAGCTGTTTTTT
CDR3: CASSVYSGELFF

V: TRBV12-5
J: TRBJ2-1
size: few
D: TRBD2
DNA: TGTGCTAGTGGTCCGGGGGGGTACAATGAGCAGTTCTTC
CDR3: CASGPGGYNEQFF

V: TRBV29-1
J: TRBJ1-1
size: few
D: .
DNA: TGCAGCGCCGTCGGGCAGACGAACACTGAAGCTTTCTTT
CDR3: CSAVGQTNTEAFF

V: TRBV2
J: TRBJ1-5
size: many
D: .
DNA: TGTGCCAGCAGTGAAGCTGGCAGGGACCAGCCCCAGCATTTT
CDR3: CASSEAGRDQPQHF

V: TRBV4-1
J: TRBJ2-7
size: .
D: .
DNA: TGCGCCAGCAGCCCCTTTTCCAACCGGGACGGAACCTACGAGCAGTACTTC
CDR3: CASSPFSNRDGTYEQYF

V: TRBV18
J: TRBJ1-2
size: .
D: .
DNA: TGTGCCAGCTCCGGGGGGTTGCACGACTATGGCTACACCTTC
CDR3: CASSGGLHDYGYTF

V: TRBV18
J: TRBJ1-4
size: .
D: .
DNA: TGTGCCAGCTCCCCCATGGCGGCGGTGAATGAAAAACTGTTTTTT
CDR3: CASSPMAAVNEKLFF

V: TRBV18
J: TRBJ2-1
size: .
D: TRBD2
DNA: TGTGCCAGCTCATCCTTGCCACTAGCGGACAGCTCCTACAATGAGCAGTTCTTC
CDR3: CASSSLPLADSSYNEQFF

V: TRBV9
J: TRBJ1-1
size: few
D: .
DNA: TGTGCCAGCAGCGCAGACAGGACTCACACTGAAGCTTTCTTT
CDR3: CASSADRTHTEAFF

V: TRBV4-2
J: TRBJ1-2
size: few
D: .
DNA: TGTGCCAGCAGCCAAGGCCTGTCCGGGCTCATAGGCCAGGGTCACCACTATGGCTACACCTTC
CDR3: CASSQGLSGLIGQGHHYGYTF

V: TRBV5-1
J: TRBJ1-1
size: few
D: TRBD1
DNA: TGCGCCAGCAGCCAAGGACGGACAGGGGGCACTGAAGCTTTCTTT
CDR3: CASSQGRTGGTEAFF

V: TRBV5-1
J: TRBJ1-2
size: .
D: TRBD1
DNA: TGCGCCAGCAGCTGGGACAGACCCAACTATGGCTACACCTTC
CDR3: CASSWDRPNYGYTF

V: TRBV7-8
J: TRBJ2-3
size: .
D: .
DNA: TGTGCCAGCAGCTCAATCCGGGGCTCAGATACGCAGTATTTT
CDR3: CASSSIRGSDTQYF

V: TRBV7-9
J: TRBJ2-6
size: .
D: .
DNA: TGTGCCAGCAGCCCGATCGGACGGCTCTCTGGGGCCAACGTCCTGACTTTC
CDR3: CASSPIGRLSGANVLTF